This T cell receptor beta chain was obtained from a study of blood T cell repertoires in COVID-19. At the level of the study: Some COVID-19 samples were acute and others convalescent; all came from the United States, Italy and Spain.

Source study methods: Nucleated cell number was recorded as an estimate derived from reference gene primer amplification. Some clones are missing from TCRdb's copy, which holds only in-frame ones; the method was immunoSEQ multiplex PCR. That table is the source of V, J and clone size, and D and trimming were worked out from the DNA. The sample has some 250,000 clones, around 85% seen once. The sample comprised peripheral blood. The source of this sequence is a woman aged 30 to 39 who had recovered from COVID-19.

CDR3 amino acids: CATSRDSQLVAQHF. For the CDR3, the DNA is TGTGCCACCAGCAGAGATTCCCAGTTGGTGGCCCAGCATTTT. The V and J genes are TRBV15 and TRBJ1-5; D is unclear. Germline CDR1 reads LNHNV; CDR2 reads YYDKDF (reference sequence). The CDR3 loop spans 14 amino acids. Trimming cost V 0 bases and J 11 bases, with 14 bases left between them.